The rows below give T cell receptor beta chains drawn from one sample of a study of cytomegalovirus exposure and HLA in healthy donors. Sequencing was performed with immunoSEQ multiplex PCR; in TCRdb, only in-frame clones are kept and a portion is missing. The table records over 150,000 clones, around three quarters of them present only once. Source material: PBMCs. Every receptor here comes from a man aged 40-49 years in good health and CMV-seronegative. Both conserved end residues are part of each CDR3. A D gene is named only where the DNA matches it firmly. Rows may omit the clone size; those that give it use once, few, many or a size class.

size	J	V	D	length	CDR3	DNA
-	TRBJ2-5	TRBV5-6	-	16	CASSASNRVPRETQYF	TGTGCCAGCAGCGCATCCAACAGGGTACCGAGGGAGACCCAGTACTTC
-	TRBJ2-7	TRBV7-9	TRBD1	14	CSSSPSGQEYEQYF	TGTTCCAGCAGCCCCTCGGGACAGGAGTACGAGCAGTACTTC
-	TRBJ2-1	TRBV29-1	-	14	CSVREVSSYNEQFF	TGCAGCGTCCGAGAAGTTAGCTCCTACAATGAGCAGTTCTTC
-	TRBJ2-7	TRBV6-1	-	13	CASSSRGLYEQYF	TGTGCCAGCAGTAGCAGGGGTCTCTACGAGCAGTACTTC
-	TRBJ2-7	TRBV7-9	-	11	CASRGVNEQYF	TGTGCCTCCAGGGGAGTCAACGAGCAGTACTTC
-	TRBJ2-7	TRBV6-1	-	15	CASSESLAVSYEQYF	TGTGCCAGCAGTGAATCCTTGGCAGTCTCCTACGAGCAGTACTTC
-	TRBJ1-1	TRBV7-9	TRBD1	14	CSSSRGQAGDRAFF	TGTTCCAGCAGCCGCGGACAGGCGGGTGATCGGGCTTTCTTT
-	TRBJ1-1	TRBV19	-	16	CASSSGGNRARTEAFF	TGTGCCAGTAGTTCGGGGGGAAACAGGGCCAGAACTGAAGCTTTCTTT
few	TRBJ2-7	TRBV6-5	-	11	CATKGLYEQYF	TGTGCCACTAAAGGACTCTACGAGCAGTACTTC
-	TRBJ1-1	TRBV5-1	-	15	CASSLEEGRDTEAFF	TGCGCCAGCAGCTTGGAGGAAGGGAGGGACACTGAAGCTTTCTTT
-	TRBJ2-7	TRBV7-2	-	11	CASSLSYEQYF	TGTGCCAGCAGTCTGTCCTACGAGCAGTACTTC
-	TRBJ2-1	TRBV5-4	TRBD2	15	CASSGGTSGINEQFF	TGTGCCAGCAGCGGCGGGACTAGCGGAATCAATGAGCAGTTCTTC
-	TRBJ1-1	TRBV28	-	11	CASIGNTEAFF	TGTGCCAGCATCGGGAACACTGAAGCTTTCTTT
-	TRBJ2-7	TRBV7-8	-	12	CASSLGSYEQYF	TGTGCCAGCAGCTTAGGCTCCTACGAGCAGTACTTC
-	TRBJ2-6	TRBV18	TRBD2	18	CASSPILAGGSGANVLTF	TGTGCCAGCTCACCAATTCTAGCGGGAGGATCGGGGGCCAACGTCCTGACTTTC
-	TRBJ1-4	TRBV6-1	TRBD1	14	CASSKNRGDEKLFF	TGTGCCAGCAGTAAAAACAGGGGTGACGAAAAACTGTTTTTT
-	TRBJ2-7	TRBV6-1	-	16	CASSEVSDGAGAEQYF	TGTGCCAGCAGTGAAGTATCCGATGGGGCGGGGGCCGAGCAGTACTTC
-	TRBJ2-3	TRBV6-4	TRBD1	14	CASSVETGGDTQYF	TGTGCCAGCAGTGTGGAGACAGGGGGCGATACGCAGTATTTT
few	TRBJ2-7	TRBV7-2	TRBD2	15	CASSLVLAGGLEQYF	TGTGCCAGCAGCTTAGTGCTGGCGGGGGGCCTCGAGCAGTACTTC
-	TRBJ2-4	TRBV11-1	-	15	CASSNLGPFGNIQYF	TGTGCCAGCAGCAATCTGGGGCCGTTTGGGAACATTCAGTACTTC
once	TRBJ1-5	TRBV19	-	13	CASSPYSNQPQHF	TGTGCCAGTAGTCCGTATAGCAATCAGCCCCAGCATTTT
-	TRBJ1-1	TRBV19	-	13	CASSTIEGTEAFF	TGTGCCAGTAGTACTATTGAGGGCACTGAAGCTTTCTTT
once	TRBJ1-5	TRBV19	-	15	CASSWAGRGNQPQHF	TGTGCCAGTAGTTGGGCAGGGAGGGGCAATCAGCCCCAGCATTTT